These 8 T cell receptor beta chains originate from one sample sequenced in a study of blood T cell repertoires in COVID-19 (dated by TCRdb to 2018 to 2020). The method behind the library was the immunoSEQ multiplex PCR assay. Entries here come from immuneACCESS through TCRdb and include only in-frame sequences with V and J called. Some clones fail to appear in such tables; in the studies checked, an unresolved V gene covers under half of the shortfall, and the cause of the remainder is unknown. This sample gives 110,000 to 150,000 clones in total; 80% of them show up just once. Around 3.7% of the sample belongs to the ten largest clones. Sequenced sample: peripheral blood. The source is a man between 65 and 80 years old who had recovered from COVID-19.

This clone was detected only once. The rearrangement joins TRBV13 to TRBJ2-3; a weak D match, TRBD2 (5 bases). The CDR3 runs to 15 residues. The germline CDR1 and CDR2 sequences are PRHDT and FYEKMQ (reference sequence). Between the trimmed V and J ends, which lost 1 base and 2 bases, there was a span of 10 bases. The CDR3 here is CASSLVDYHTDTQYF. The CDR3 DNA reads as TGTGCCAGCAGCTTAGTAGACTACCACACAGATACGCAGTATTTT.

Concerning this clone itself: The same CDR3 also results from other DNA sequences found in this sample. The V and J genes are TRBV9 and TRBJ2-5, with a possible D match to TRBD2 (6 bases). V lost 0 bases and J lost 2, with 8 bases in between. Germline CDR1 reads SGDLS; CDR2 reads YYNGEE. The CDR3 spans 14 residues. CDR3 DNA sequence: TGTGCCAGCAGCGTAGGCGGGACGCAAGAGACCCAGTACTTC. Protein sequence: CASSVGGTQETQYF. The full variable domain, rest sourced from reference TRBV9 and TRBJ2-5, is DSGVTQTPKHLITATGQRVTLRCSPRSGDLSVYWYQQSLDQGLQFLIQYYNGEERAKGNILERFSAQQFPDLHSELNLSSLELGDSALYFCASSVGGTQETQYFGPGTRLLVL.

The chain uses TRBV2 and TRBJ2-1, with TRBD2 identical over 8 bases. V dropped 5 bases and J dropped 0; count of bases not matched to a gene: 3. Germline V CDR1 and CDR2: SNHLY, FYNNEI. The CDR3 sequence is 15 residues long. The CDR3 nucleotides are TGTGCCAGCAGTAGCCTAGCGGGCTCCTACAATGAGCAGTTCTTC. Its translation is CASSSLAGSYNEQFF.

DNA of the CDR3: TGCAGCGTTGAAGGCCGGACAGGGGCTGAGCAGTTCTTC. This gives the protein CSVEGRTGAEQFF. The chain employs TRBV29-1 and TRBJ2-1; 9 nucleotides line up with TRBD1. The ends lost 1 base at V and 9 bases at J; junction bases unmatched: 4. Germline loops: CDR1 SQVTM, CDR2 ANQGSEA. This CDR3 region has 13 residues.

In DNA form, the CDR3 reads TGTGCCAGCTCACTTTACTCGCGCTCTGGAAACACCATATATTTT. This codes for CASSLYSRSGNTIYF. The rearrangement joins TRBV18 to TRBJ1-3, with D unclear. Germline assignment: CDR1 KGHSH and CDR2 LQKENI. This CDR3 spans 15 amino acids. Trimming took 4 bases from V and 0 from J, leaving 10 bases between them.

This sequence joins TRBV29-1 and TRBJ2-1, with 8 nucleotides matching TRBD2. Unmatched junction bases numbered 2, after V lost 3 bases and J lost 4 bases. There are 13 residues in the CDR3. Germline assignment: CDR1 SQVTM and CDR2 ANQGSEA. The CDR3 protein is CSVETSVYNEQFF. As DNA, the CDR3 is TGCAGCGTTGAGACTAGCGTGTACAATGAGCAGTTCTTC.

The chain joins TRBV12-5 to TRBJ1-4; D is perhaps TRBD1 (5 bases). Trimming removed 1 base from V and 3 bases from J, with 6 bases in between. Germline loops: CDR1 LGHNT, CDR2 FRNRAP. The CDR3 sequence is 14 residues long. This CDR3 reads CASGLDRSNEKLFF. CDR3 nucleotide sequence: TGTGCTAGTGGTTTGGACAGGTCTAATGAAAAACTGTTTTTT.

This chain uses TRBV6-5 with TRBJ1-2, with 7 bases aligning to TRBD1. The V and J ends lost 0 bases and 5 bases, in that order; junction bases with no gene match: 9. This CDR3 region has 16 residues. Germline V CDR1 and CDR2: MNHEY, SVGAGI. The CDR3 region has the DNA TGTGCCAGCAGTTACTCAGAACAGGGGTTTGTTTATGGCTACACCTTC. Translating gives CASSYSEQGFVYGYTF.